This TCR beta chain was recorded in a study of blood T cell repertoires in COVID-19. Looking at the study overall: Samples came from the United States, Italy and Spain, spanning acute and convalescent COVID-19.

The Seattle site enrolled patients during active infection and followed them longitudinally. Looked up from germline, CDR1 is MNHGY and CDR2 is SAAAGT. Trimming at V came to 4 bases and at J to 0 bases, leaving 1 base not matched to a gene. This CDR3 has 16 amino acids. TCRdb keeps only in-frame clones here, not all; method: immunoSEQ multiplex PCR. Among around 260,000 clones, 90% to 95% were seen once, and the ten largest hold 2.2%. The chain employs TRBV6-8 and TRBJ2-1, with 12 nucleotides matching TRBD2. The receptor was isolated from a woman younger than 45 with COVID-19, enrolled during active disease. The sequenced material came from peripheral blood. CDR3 region: CASSSTSGSSYNEQFF. The CDR3 bases are TGTGCCAGCAGTTCGACTAGCGGGAGCTCCTACAATGAGCAGTTCTTC.